The present T cell receptor beta chain was sequenced within a study of graft-versus-host responses after intestinal transplantation. Study-level background: Transplant recipients had multivisceral, liver-intestinal, or isolated intestinal grafts.

Overall study results and limits: The recipient marrow held GvH clones, and some of them showed up first in ileum or blood.

Plates contained roughly 200,000 CFSE-labeled responder cells and roughly 200,000 irradiated, violet-dye-labeled stimulator cells. This CDR3 comprises 14 residues. The junction had 6 bases not matched to a gene; V was cut back by 5 bases and J by 4 bases. CDR1 is SNHLY and CDR2 is FYNNEI in the germline V gene. The protocol was immunoSEQ multiplex PCR, while the TCRdb copy is restricted to in-frame clones and leaves out a portion. Of 21,000 or so clones listed, around 54% are singletons. This chain uses TRBV2 with TRBJ1-2; 8 nucleotides line up with TRBD1. Sequencing was performed on alloreactive CD4+ T cells from a mixed lymphocyte reaction culture, taken before intestinal transplant. As to subset: CFSE-low proliferating T cells sorted from roughly six-day pre-transplant mixed lymphocyte reaction (GvH or HvG direction). This clonotype was obtained from a human patient who received an intestinal transplant. CDR3 nucleotide sequence: TGTGCCAGCAGTCAGGGGGCCAGGGCCTATGGCTACACCTTC. This gives the protein CASSQGARAYGYTF.